This TCR beta chain came from a study of circulating tumor DNA in untreated peripheral T-cell lymphoma. With regard to this clone: Antigen unknown.

Here immunoSEQ multiplex PCR was the method, and the copy in TCRdb shows in-frame clones only, minus some. The table includes 6,000 or so clones, roughly 77% detected once. CDR1 LNHDA and CDR2 SQIVND come from the germline V gene (reference sequence). The CDR3 sequence is 14 residues long. V lost 1 base and J 5 bases, leaving 10 bases between the germline ends. The study's findings and limits: Tumor-specific clonotypes were found in 76% of patients.

Before treatment, baseline tumor tissue was collected for sequencing. The J gene is TRBJ2-3, the V gene TRBV19; weak D call: TRBD1 (5 bases). This TCR was sampled from a human donor with peripheral T-cell lymphoma. Sequenced material: tumor tissue. The CDR3 reads CASSIGGSQDTQYF. CDR3 bases: TGTGCCAGTAGTATAGGGGGCTCACAAGATACGCAGTATTTT.